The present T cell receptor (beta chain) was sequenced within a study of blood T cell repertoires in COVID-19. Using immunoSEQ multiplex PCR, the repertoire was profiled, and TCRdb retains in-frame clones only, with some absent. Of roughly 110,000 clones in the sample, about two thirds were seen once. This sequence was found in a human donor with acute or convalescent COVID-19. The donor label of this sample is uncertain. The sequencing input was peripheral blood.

Here the CDR3 DNA reads TGCGCCAGCAGCGCTAGCGGGGGGAGCTCCTACAATGAGCAGTTCTTC. Translated: CASSASGGSSYNEQFF. The V call is TRBV5-1, the J call TRBJ2-1; 11 nucleotides line up with TRBD2. The CDR3 contains 16 residues. J lost 0 bases, V lost 4 bases, and 3 bases had no gene match. Germline V gene sequence: CDR1 SGHRS, CDR2 YFSETQ. The full variable domain, completed using reference TRBV5-1 and TRBJ2-1, is KAGVTQTPRYLIKTRGQQVTLSCSPISGHRSVSWYQQTPGQGLQFLFEYFSETQRNKGNFPGRFSGRQFSNSRSEMNVSTLELGDSALYLCASSASGGSSYNEQFFGPGTRLTVL.